This entry lists 6 T cell receptor beta chains sequenced from one sample in a study of blood T cell repertoires in COVID-19. Some clones are missing from TCRdb's copy, which holds only in-frame ones; the method was immunoSEQ multiplex PCR. The sample lists roughly 500,000 clones, 89% occurring once. The specimen was peripheral blood. The receptors derive from a young man with COVID-19, enrolled during active disease.

This rearrangement joins TRBV10-3 to TRBJ1-3; perhaps TRBD1 as D (5 bases). The CDR3 consists of 14 residues. V lost 11 bases and J 2 bases, leaving 16 bases between the germline ends. In germline, CDR1 is ENHRY, CDR2 SYGVKD. The CDR3 region is CAAASRATGNTIYF. The CDR3 DNA reads as TGTGCCGCGGCATCCAGGGCTACTGGAAACACCATATATTTT.

V usage is TRBV5-4 and J usage is TRBJ2-5; 8 nucleotides agree with TRBD1. Looked up from germline, CDR1 is SGHNT and CDR2 is YYREEE (reference sequence). J was trimmed by 4 bases and V by 0 bases; bases with no gene match: 5. The CDR3 is 15 residues long. The CDR3 bases are TGTGCCAGCAGCTTGGAAGCAGGGGGCACAGAGACCCAGTACTTC. Its translation is CASSLEAGGTETQYF.

This sequence joins TRBV5-5 and TRBJ2-7; D not certain. The CDR3 runs to 13 residues. Germline CDR1 SGHKS, CDR2 YYEKEE (reference sequence). Trimming pared 1 base from V and 2 bases from J, leaving 7 bases between. CDR3 in amino acids: CASSLLDTYEQYF. In DNA form, the CDR3 reads TGTGCCAGCAGCTTGTTAGATACCTACGAGCAGTACTTC.

V is TRBV5-8 and J is TRBJ2-5; the D is unclear. The CDR3 is 13 residues long. V was clipped by 0 bases and J by 4 bases, with 7 bases between them. The germline V gene has CDR1 SGHTS and CDR2 YDEGEE. The CDR3 is CASSLDSPETQYF. The CDR3, as DNA: TGTGCCAGCAGCTTGGACAGCCCAGAGACCCAGTACTTC.

The CDR3: CASRPGTGGEGDYGYTF. CDR3 DNA sequence: TGTGCCAGCAGACCCGGGACAGGGGGCGAAGGAGACTATGGCTACACCTTC. The V and J genes are TRBV7-9 and TRBJ1-2, with 12 bases identical to TRBD1. Looked up from germline, CDR1 is SEHNR and CDR2 is FQNEAQ (reference sequence). The CDR3 is 17 amino acids. Trimming cost V 6 bases and J 3 bases; bases outside gene matches: 11. Variable domain in full (rest from reference TRBV7-9 and TRBJ1-2): DTGVSQNPRHKITKRGQNVTFRCDPISEHNRLYWYRQTLGQGPEFLTYFQNEAQLEKSRLLSDRFSAERPKGSFSTLEIQRTEQGDSAMYLCASRPGTGGEGDYGYTFGSGTRLTVV.

In nucleotides, the CDR3 is TGTGCCAGCAGTGATGGGACAGGGCTCGACAATGAGCAGTTCTTC. Protein: CASSDGTGLDNEQFF. The V gene is TRBV6-1, the J gene TRBJ2-1, with 9 bases fitting TRBD1. Germline CDR1 reads MNHNS; CDR2 reads SASEGT. With 3 bases clipped from V and 5 bases from J, the junction kept 5 bases outside the gene matches. The CDR3 extends over 15 amino acids.